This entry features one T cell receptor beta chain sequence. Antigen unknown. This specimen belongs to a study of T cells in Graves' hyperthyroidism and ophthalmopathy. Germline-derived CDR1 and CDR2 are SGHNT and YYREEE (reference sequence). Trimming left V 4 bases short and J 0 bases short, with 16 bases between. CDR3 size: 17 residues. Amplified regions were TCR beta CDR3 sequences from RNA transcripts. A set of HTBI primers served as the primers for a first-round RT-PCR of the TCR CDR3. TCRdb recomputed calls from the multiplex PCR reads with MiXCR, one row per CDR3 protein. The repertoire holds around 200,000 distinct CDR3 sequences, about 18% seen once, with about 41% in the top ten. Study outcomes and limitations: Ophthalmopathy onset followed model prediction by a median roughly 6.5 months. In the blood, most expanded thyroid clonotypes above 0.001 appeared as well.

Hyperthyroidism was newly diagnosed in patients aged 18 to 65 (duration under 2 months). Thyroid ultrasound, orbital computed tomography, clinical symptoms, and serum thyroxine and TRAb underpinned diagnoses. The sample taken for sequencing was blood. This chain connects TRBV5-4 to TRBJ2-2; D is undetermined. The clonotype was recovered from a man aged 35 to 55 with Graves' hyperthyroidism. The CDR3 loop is CASSRWAAVPNTGELFF. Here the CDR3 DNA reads TGTGCCAGCAGCCGATGGGCCGCGGTTCCGAACACCGGGGAGCTGTTTTTT. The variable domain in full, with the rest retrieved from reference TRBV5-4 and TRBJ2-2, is ETGVTQSPTHLIKTRGQQVTLRCSSQSGHNTVSWYQQALGQGPQFIFQYYREEENGRGNFPPRFSGLQFPNYSSELNVNALELDDSALYLCASSRWAAVPNTGELFFGEGSRLTVL.